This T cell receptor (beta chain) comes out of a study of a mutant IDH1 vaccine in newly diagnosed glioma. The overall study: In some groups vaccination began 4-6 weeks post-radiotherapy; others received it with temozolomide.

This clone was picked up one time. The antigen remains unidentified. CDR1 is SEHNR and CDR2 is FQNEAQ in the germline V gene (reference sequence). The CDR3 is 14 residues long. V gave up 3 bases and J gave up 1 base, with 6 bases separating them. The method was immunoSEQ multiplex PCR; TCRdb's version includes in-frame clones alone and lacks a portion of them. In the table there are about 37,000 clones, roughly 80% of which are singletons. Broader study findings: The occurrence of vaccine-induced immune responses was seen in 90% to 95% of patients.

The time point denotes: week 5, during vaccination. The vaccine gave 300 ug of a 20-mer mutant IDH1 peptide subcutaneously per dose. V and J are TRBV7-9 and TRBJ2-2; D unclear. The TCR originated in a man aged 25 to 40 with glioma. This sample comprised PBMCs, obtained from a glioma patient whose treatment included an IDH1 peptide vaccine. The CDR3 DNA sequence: TGTGCCAGCAGCTTGACAAAGAACACCGGGGAGCTGTTTTTT. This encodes CASSLTKNTGELFF.